This is a list of T cell receptor beta chains from one sample in a study of T cell changes during pregnancy in multiple sclerosis. Method: immunoSEQ multiplex PCR; TCRdb's copy keeps in-frame clones and lacks some. The data hold 10,000 or so clones, with about 83% observed a single time. The material sequenced was CD8+ T cells from peripheral blood mononuclear cells, taken in the third trimester of pregnancy. These receptors were obtained from a female donor in good health, enrolled as a control in a pregnancy study. Each CDR3 is given without its conserved first and last residue.

v_gene: TRBV28; CDR3aa: ASTRGRTDTQY
v_gene: TRBV2; CDR3aa: ASSEAVGGGVGTEAF
v_gene: TRBV6-4; CDR3aa: ASSDSQTDGANVLT
v_gene: TRBV6-5; CDR3aa: ASSSPGQGANGYT
v_gene: TRBV11-2; CDR3aa: ASSLGGFYYGYT
v_gene: TRBV6-1; CDR3aa: ASSEASGGPDTQY
v_gene: TRBV4-2; CDR3aa: ASSSGTSGFQETQY
v_gene: TRBV15; CDR3aa: ATSSAGSPPTDTQY
v_gene: TRBV19; CDR3aa: ASSIGDRHEKLF
v_gene: TRBV9; CDR3aa: ASSVAFRADTQY
v_gene: TRBV7-9; CDR3aa: ASSLVGGTYEQY
v_gene: TRBV5-5; CDR3aa: ASSLGQGKETQY
v_gene: TRBV2; CDR3aa: ASSEVNGGADTQY
v_gene: TRBV6-5; CDR3aa: ASSYGRLYGYT
v_gene: TRBV27; CDR3aa: ASSLSVEGIQPQH
v_gene: TRBV9; CDR3aa: ASSVGTGDGYT
v_gene: TRBV5-1; CDR3aa: ASSLRGALARDSYEQY
v_gene: TRBV7-9; CDR3aa: ASSFGTGSGNTIY
v_gene: TRBV9; CDR3aa: ASGDRGGELF
v_gene: TRBV2; CDR3aa: ASGSGLKQF
v_gene: TRBV7-9; CDR3aa: ASRAAGAGAKNIQY
v_gene: TRBV4-1; CDR3aa: ASSRPGQGIHEQY
v_gene: TRBV10-3; CDR3aa: AISDPGQGTPLH
v_gene: TRBV27; CDR3aa: ASSYAAYNEQF
v_gene: TRBV12-1; CDR3aa: ASSSYRAPDEDTEAF
v_gene: TRBV6-4; CDR3aa: ASSDRGTSGYNEQF
v_gene: TRBV4-2; CDR3aa: ASSQDMGGGGYT
v_gene: TRBV9; CDR3aa: ASSVADIGYEQY
v_gene: TRBV7-9; CDR3aa: ASSTGLAAENIQY
v_gene: TRBV9; CDR3aa: ASSAHQGTSNEQF
v_gene: TRBV9; CDR3aa: ASSVTGSTDTQY
v_gene: TRBV9; CDR3aa: ASSVSGAGNQPQH
v_gene: TRBV19; CDR3aa: ASDSGLAGVYNEQF
v_gene: TRBV6-6; CDR3aa: ASSSPSSGANVLT
v_gene: TRBV13; CDR3aa: ASSPDRLADSYNEQF